Below, one T cell receptor (beta chain) is given with its context. Which antigen it targets is not known. Base qualities are not at hand, and no much larger clone is one base apart. The entry originates in a study of Ad26.COV2.S vaccination and SARS-CoV-2 variants (dated by TCRdb to about 2021). For the study in its entirety: Donors in the vaccine arm were drawn from COV1001, a multicentre, randomized, double-blind, placebo-controlled phase I-IIa trial testing Ad26.COV2.S in healthy adults. Ad26.COV2.S was administered intramuscularly at a dose of 5x10^10 or 1x10^11 viral particles, either as one shot or as two shots given 56 days apart. Trial participants were randomized into five groups of five: low-dose or high-dose Ad26.COV2.S given once or twice, or placebo on both occasions. Throughout the experiments and outcome assessment, investigators stayed blinded to trial group allocation. A total of 32 samples were included in the TCR-sequenced set, comprising about 20 Ad26.COV2.S vaccine recipients, 5 placebo recipients and 8 SARS-CoV-2 convalescent individuals. TCRbeta repertoire sequencing served as the tool for gauging how specific and how broad the SARS-CoV-2-reactive T cell receptors were following Ad26.COV2.S vaccination.

TCRbeta CDR3 regions were sequenced with the immunoSEQ Assay. After extraction, genomic DNA underwent amplification by bias-controlled multiplex PCR, followed by high-throughput sequencing. Regarding the original processing steps: To quantify the absolute abundance of each unique TCRbeta CDR3 region, sequences were collapsed and filtered. T cell fraction was estimated by normalization of TCRbeta template counts to usable DNA, with usable DNA being measured through amplification of reference genes present in all nucleated cells. Repertoire TCRs were annotated as SARS-CoV-2-specific by exact matching of V gene, CDR3 amino acid sequence and J gene to a known reactive TCR set. The reference SARS-CoV-2 TCR set came from MIRA and was filtered for enrichment in COVID-19-positive ImmuneCODE repertoires, removing public or cross-reactive TCRs. Using the MIRA antigens, annotated TCRs were further analysed by specific ORF or by position within an ORF. Breadth was defined as the number of annotated unique rearrangements divided by the total number of unique productive rearrangements, and depth was defined as the summed frequency of the annotated unique rearrangements. Group comparisons of TCR breadth used two-sided Wilcoxon rank-sum tests. TCRdb re-hosts the immuneACCESS table, in-frame sequences only. Its copies lack some clones; in the studies checked, an unresolved V gene accounts for under half of them, and the cause for the rest is not known. V and J calls and clone size follow that table, whereas D and trimming were derived from the DNA. In this sample the table shows fewer than 300,000 clones, around 87% of which occur a single time. Roughly 3.5% of the sample is taken by the ten largest.

Inclusive of the bounding cysteine and phenylalanine, the CDR3 is 13 residues long. Only the CDR3 DNA is retained, 39 bases long and in frame from the first base. CDR1 and CDR2 are drawn from the germline V gene: KGHSH, LQKENI. V sheds 8 bases and J sheds 1 base, leaving 11 bases between their ends. Explained via the paper, the treatment or condition label denotes: around 19 received Ad26.COV2.S at low or high dose, single or two shots; 5 received placebo; per-sample allocation not given. For vaccine and placebo recipients, repertoires were sequenced using samples collected on day 63 after the first injection. In Cohort 1b, more than 20 adults aged 18-55 years were enrolled at a single site in Boston, USA, between 29 July and 7 August 2020. Ad26.COV2.S was a replication-incompetent adenovirus type 26 vector expressing a prefusion-stabilized SARS-CoV-2 spike protein from the original Wuhan strain.

Results and caveats for the whole study, not just this receptor: Ad26.COV2.S recipients had higher spike-specific TCR breadth than placebo recipients (P = 0.0014). After vaccination, substantial breadth of spike-specific CD8+ and CD4+ T cell responses was reported. Vaccine and placebo recipients had similar non-spike TCR breadth, a finding consistent with the vaccine containing only spike. The study was not powered for comparison of responses between vaccine doses or regimens. According to the authors, total T cell responses may have been underestimated by the TCR breadth and depth analyses.

This specimen was peripheral blood, taken in a trial of Ad26.COV2.S vaccine versus placebo. This chain is built from TRBV18 and TRBJ1-1; perhaps TRBD1 is the D gene, with 5 bases matching. This TCR came from a person aged 18-60 years who received the Ad26.COV2.S COVID-19 vaccine or a placebo. The CDR3 loop reads CASALGRNTEAFF. The bases are TGTGCCAGCGCCCTGGGGCGGAACACTGAAGCTTTCTTT.